This TCR beta chain derives from a study of T-cell reconstitution after alpha-beta-depleted transplantation in children. Study-level results: Several hundred expanded graft clones reportedly gave rise to the alpha-beta T cells present about two months after transplant. At one year after transplant, newly produced T cells mostly accounted for T-cell counts and diversity. At day 60, the high TCRbeta diversity found in some patients originated from recipient T cells and thymic progenitors that had survived.

The J segment lost 5 bases and the V segment lost 5 bases, leaving 6 bases of the junction unmatched. The CDR3 consists of 15 residues. From germline, CDR1 is MNHEY and CDR2 SMNVEV (reference sequence). Comment on this clonotype: Its antigen is still unknown.

TCRbeta library construction was performed incorporating unique molecular identifiers. TCRdb itself ran the PCR reads through MiXCR, one entry per CDR3 protein. This table holds 700,000 or so distinct CDR3 sequences, around 13% found once. The genes are TRBV27 and TRBJ2-5; 12 bases align to TRBD2. The clonotype was recovered from a girl aged 2-10 years with congenital amegakaryocytic thrombocytopenia, due to receive a stem cell transplant. The input for sequencing was PBMCs, taken before TCRalphabeta/CD19-depleted stem cell transplant. CDR3 bases: TGTGCCAGCAGTCCATGGACTAGCGGGATGGAGACCCAGTACTTC. Amino acid sequence: CASSPWTSGMETQYF.